This T cell receptor (beta chain) comes out of a study of neurological immune-mediated disorders. The sample holds many counts of this clonotype. Where libraries were unsorted, they were derived from 2 million PBMCs stored at -80 degrees C. With 10-nucleotide random UMIs included, cDNA was synthesized by 5'RACE. A single run covered 15-18 subjects with over 190 million TCR-beta sequences. One entry per CDR3 protein, called by TCRdb with MiXCR from the 5' RACE reads. The sample carries about 50,000 distinct CDR3 sequences, approximately 10% recorded once. The V end lost 5 bases, the J end lost 7 bases, and 14 bases lay between the germline ends. The CDR3 loop spans 12 amino acids. Germline assignment: CDR1 DFQATT and CDR2 SNEGSKA (reference sequence).

The sequenced sample consisted of PBMCs. This clonotype was obtained from a man aged 65-85 years with HTLV-1-associated myelopathy (HAM/TSP). V gene TRBV20-1 combines with J gene TRBJ2-5, with D perhaps assigned TRBD1 or TRBD2 (6 bases each). The CDR3 region has the DNA TGCAGTGCTGCAAAGGGGGGACGGACCCAGTACTTC. Translation gives CSAAKGGRTQYF.